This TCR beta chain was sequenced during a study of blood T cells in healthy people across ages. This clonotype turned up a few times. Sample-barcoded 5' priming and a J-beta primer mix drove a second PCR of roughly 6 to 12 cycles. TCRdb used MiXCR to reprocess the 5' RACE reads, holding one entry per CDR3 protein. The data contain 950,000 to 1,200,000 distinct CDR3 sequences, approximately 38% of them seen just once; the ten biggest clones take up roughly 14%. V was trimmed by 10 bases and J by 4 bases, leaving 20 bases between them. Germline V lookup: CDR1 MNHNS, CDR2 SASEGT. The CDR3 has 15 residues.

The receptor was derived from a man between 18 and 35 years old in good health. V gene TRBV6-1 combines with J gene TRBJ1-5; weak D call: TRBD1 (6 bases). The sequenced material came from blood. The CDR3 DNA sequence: TGTGCCACCGAATTTAATACAGGGATAAATCAGCCCCAGCATTTT. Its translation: CATEFNTGINQPQHF.